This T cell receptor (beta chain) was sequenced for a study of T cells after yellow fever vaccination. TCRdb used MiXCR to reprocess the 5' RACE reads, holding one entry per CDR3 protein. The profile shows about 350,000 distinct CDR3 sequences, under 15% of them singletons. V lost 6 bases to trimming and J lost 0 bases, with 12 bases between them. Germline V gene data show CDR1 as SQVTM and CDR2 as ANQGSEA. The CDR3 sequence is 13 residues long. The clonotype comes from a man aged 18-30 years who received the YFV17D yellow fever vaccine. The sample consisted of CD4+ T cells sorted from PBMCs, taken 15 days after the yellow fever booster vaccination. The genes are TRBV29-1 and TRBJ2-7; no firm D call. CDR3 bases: TGCAGCGTGGGGTCGACCTACTCCTACGAGCAGTACTTC. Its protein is CSVGSTYSYEQYF.